These T cell receptor beta chains were read from a single sample in a study of blood T cell repertoires in COVID-19. The repertoire was sequenced with immunoSEQ multiplex PCR; TCRdb's copy has only in-frame clones and lacks some. The data contain some 160,000 clones, over 75% of them singletons. The material sequenced was PBMCs or T cells enriched from blood (not recorded which). The receptors come from a woman in her fifties or sixties who had recovered from COVID-19. Each CDR3 is given with its conserved first and last residue. The order of the fields is clone size, J gene, V gene, D gene, CDR3 DNA, CDR3 protein. A D gene is named only where the DNA matches it firmly. Clone size is shown for a subset of rows, as once, few, many or a class of expanded clone.

- TRBJ1-6 TRBV7-2 TRBD1 TGTGCCAGCAGCTTAGCCCCGACAGGGCAGGGGTCACCCCTCCACTTT CASSLAPTGQGSPLHF
once TRBJ1-2 TRBV4-1 TRBD1 TGCGCCAGCTGGGGTAGCCGACAGGGACCCTTTTATGGCTACACCTTC CASWGSRQGPFYGYTF
- TRBJ2-7 TRBV6-2/TRBV6-3 - TGTGCCAGCAGCGATACACAGGCCCCTGAGCAGTACTTC CASSDTQAPEQYF
- TRBJ2-7 TRBV30 - TGTGCGGCGGAGGGCGAGCAGTACTTC CAAEGEQYF
- TRBJ2-7 TRBV5-1 TRBD1 TGCGCCAGCAGCCCGGGACAGGGGTTCAACGAGCAGTACTTC CASSPGQGFNEQYF
- TRBJ1-1 TRBV3-1/TRBV3-2 TRBD1 TGTGCCAGCAGCTTCGGGACAGAGAACACTGAAGCTTTCTTT CASSFGTENTEAFF
- TRBJ1-1 TRBV7-9 - TGTGCCAGCAGCTTAATAGTCGGGGAAAGGACTGAAGCTTTCTTT CASSLIVGERTEAFF
- TRBJ2-5 TRBV24-1 TRBD1 TGTGCCACCAGTGACTCCGACAGGGTAGAGACCCAGTACTTC CATSDSDRVETQYF
- TRBJ1-1 TRBV18 - TGTGCCAGCTCACAAAACAGGTTGGAAGTGAACACTGAAGCTTTCTTT CASSQNRLEVNTEAFF
- TRBJ2-7 TRBV5-5 - TGTGCCAGCAGCTTGGCCCTACAGGACGAGTCCTACGAGCAGTACTTC CASSLALQDESYEQYF
once TRBJ2-1 TRBV15 TRBD1 TGTGCCACCAGCAAGGGACAGGGGAATGAGCAGTTCTTC CATSKGQGNEQFF
- TRBJ1-1 TRBV3-1/TRBV3-2 TRBD1 TGTGCCAGCAGCCCAGTTTTGGGACAGGGGATGAACACTGAAGCTTTCTTT CASSPVLGQGMNTEAFF
- TRBJ1-6 TRBV7-9 - TGTGCCAGCAGCTTAGTACGTGCAGCGAGCTCCTATAATTCACCCCTCCACTTT CASSLVRAASSYNSPLHF
- TRBJ2-3 TRBV9 TRBD2 TGTGCCAGCAGCGTTCTAGTGGGGGGGGCAGATACGCAGTATTTT CASSVLVGGADTQYF
- TRBJ2-1 TRBV7-2 - TGTGCCAGCAGCTTAAGGGAGTCATCCTACAATGAGCAGTTCTTC CASSLRESSYNEQFF
- TRBJ2-7 TRBV9 TRBD1 TGTGCCAGCAGCGTAGCCAACCAGGGGGCCGAGCAGTACTTC CASSVANQGAEQYF
- TRBJ2-2 TRBV5-1 - TGCGCCAGCAGTCGGGACTCCGCAGCTGGCGGGGAGCTGTTTTTT CASSRDSAAGGELFF
- TRBJ2-2 TRBV30 TRBD1 TGTGCCTGGAGTAAAAGGGGGCTCACCGGGGAGCTGTTTTTT CAWSKRGLTGELFF
- TRBJ2-5 TRBV19 - TGTGCCAGTAGTATCCGCACTGATTTTCAAGAGACCCAGTACTTC CASSIRTDFQETQYF
- TRBJ1-2 TRBV24-1 - TGTGCCACCAGTGATACAGGGTCTTATGGCTACACCTTC CATSDTGSYGYTF
- TRBJ2-1 TRBV9 TRBD2 TGTGCCAGCAGCGCGACTAGCGGAAATGAGCAGTTCTTC CASSATSGNEQFF
once TRBJ2-2 TRBV7-2 - TGTGCCAGCAGCTTATCCCAGTTCACCGGGGAGCTGTTTTTT CASSLSQFTGELFF
- TRBJ2-5 TRBV18 - TGTGCCAGCTCACCCGGGTCCCAAGAGACCCAGTACTTC CASSPGSQETQYF
once TRBJ1-4 TRBV18 - TGTGCCAGCTCACCAGATCGACAGTCCTTGAATGAAAAACTGTTTTTT CASSPDRQSLNEKLFF
- TRBJ1-4 TRBV11-2 - TGTGCCAGCAGCCCCGGGGGGGTAACTGAAAAACTGTTTTTT CASSPGGVTEKLFF
- TRBJ2-6 TRBV5-4 - TGTGCCAGCAGGGTAGGGGTTGCTGGGGCCAACGTCCTGACTTTC CASRVGVAGANVLTF
- TRBJ1-3 TRBV5-5 TRBD1 TGTGCCAGCAGCTTGGGGACAGGGGGAACTGGAAACACCATATATTTT CASSLGTGGTGNTIYF
- TRBJ2-5 TRBV7-2 - TGTGCCAGCTCCCGCGAGGGCCAAGAGACCCAGTACTTC CASSREGQETQYF
- TRBJ1-1 TRBV11-3 - TGTGCCAGCAGCGCGAGGAGCTTTAGGCCTTTCTTT CASSARSFRPFF
- TRBJ1-2 TRBV6-5 - TGTGCCAGCTCTCTCGTAGCTAACTATGGCTACACCTTC CASSLVANYGYTF
- TRBJ1-3 TRBV11-3 - TGTGCCAGCAGCTTGAGGGCTCTTCCCGGAAACACCATATATTTT CASSLRALPGNTIYF
- TRBJ1-1 TRBV30 TRBD1 TGTGCCTGGAGTGTGTGGGGGACCGGGACAGGGGGCGCGGGGAACACTGAAGCTTTCTTT CAWSVWGTGTGGAGNTEAFF
- TRBJ2-7 TRBV7-9 - TGTGCCAGCAGCTTAGCGCCCAGACACTCCTACTCCTACGAGCAGTACTTC CASSLAPRHSYSYEQYF
- TRBJ2-2 TRBV3-1/TRBV3-2 - TGTGCCAGCAGTCCCGGGACATCCAACACCGGGGAGCTGTTTTTT CASSPGTSNTGELFF
- TRBJ1-2 TRBV27 - TGTGCCAGCAGTTTCACAGGTTCTCGATATGGCTACACCTTC CASSFTGSRYGYTF
- TRBJ1-1 TRBV9 TRBD1 TGTGCCAGCAGCGTCGGGACAGGGTTGAACACTGAAGCTTTCTTT CASSVGTGLNTEAFF
- TRBJ2-2 TRBV6-2/TRBV6-3 TRBD2 TGTGCCAGCAGTAACCTAGCGGGGGCCAACACCGGGGAGCTGTTTTTT CASSNLAGANTGELFF
- TRBJ1-2 TRBV4-3 TRBD1 TGCGCCAGCAGCCAAAGTACAGGGGATGGCTACACCTTC CASSQSTGDGYTF
- TRBJ1-1 TRBV4-1 - TGCGCCAGCAGCCACGGGACAGAAGCTTTCTTT CASSHGTEAFF
- TRBJ2-5 TRBV4-1 TRBD1 TGCGCCAGCAGCCAGATCTGGGACAGCCAAGAGACCCAGTACTTC CASSQIWDSQETQYF
- TRBJ2-5 TRBV3-1/TRBV3-2 TRBD1 TGTGCCAGCAGCCACCGGGACAGGCCCAAAGAGACCCAGTACTTC CASSHRDRPKETQYF
- TRBJ1-2 TRBV12-3/TRBV12-4 - TGTGCCAGCAGTTTCTTGGGGCGAAGGGGCTACACCTTC CASSFLGRRGYTF
- TRBJ2-2 TRBV7-9 - TGTGCCAGCAGCGTGTCCGCGGCCGGGGAGCTGTTTTTT CASSVSAAGELFF